This T cell receptor (beta chain) is from a study of T cell repertoires in cytomegalovirus infection. Study details: Matching HLA type and CMV infection were both indicated by public TCR beta signatures. Points from the study as a whole: HLA-C-restricted CMV clonotypes gave the most frequent clonotype in two of eight donors.

In regard to this clonotype: Its antigen is unknown.

TCRdb ran MiXCR on the reads and lists one entry per CDR3 protein. The table records roughly 800,000 distinct CDR3 sequences, almost 30% of them present only once. This specimen consisted of cultured CD8+ T cells from PBMCs, obtained from culture after CMV antigen stimulation. The receptor was isolated from a human donor in good health (CMV status not recorded). Some clones in this sample may be carry-over from other donors' samples.

CDR3 region: CASSFQGLTGELFF. The CDR3, as DNA: TGTGCCAGCAGTTTTCAGGGCCTGACCGGGGAGCTGTTTTTT. The chain couples TRBV12-3 or TRBV12-4 to TRBJ2-2, with a weak D call TRBD1 (5 bases). Deletions cut 3 bases from V and 5 bases from J, with 10 bases between. This CDR3 region has 14 residues.